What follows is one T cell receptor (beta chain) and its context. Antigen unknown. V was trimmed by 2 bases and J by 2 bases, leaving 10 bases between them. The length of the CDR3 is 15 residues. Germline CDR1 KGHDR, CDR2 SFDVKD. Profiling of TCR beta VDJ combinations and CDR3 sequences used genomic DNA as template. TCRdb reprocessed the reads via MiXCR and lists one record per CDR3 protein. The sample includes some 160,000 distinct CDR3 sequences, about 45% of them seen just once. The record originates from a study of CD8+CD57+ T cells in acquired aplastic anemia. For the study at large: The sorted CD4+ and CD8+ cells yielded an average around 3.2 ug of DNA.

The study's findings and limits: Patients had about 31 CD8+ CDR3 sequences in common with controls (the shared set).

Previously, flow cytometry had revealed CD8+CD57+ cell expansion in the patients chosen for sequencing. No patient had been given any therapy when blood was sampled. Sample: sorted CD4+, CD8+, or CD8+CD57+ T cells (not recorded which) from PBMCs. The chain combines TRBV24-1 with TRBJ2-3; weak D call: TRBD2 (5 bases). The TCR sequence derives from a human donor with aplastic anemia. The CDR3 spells CATSDWTGNTDTQYF. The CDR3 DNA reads TGTGCCACCAGTGATTGGACGGGGAACACAGATACGCAGTATTTT.